This T cell receptor beta chain originates from a study of regulatory T cells in long-lasting Graves disease. Described time point: newly diagnosed GD, antithyroid drugs for less than 3 months. Making the TCR library involved RNA that had been extracted from PBMCs. iRepertoire HTBI primers and Arm-PCR of CDR3 regions built TCR beta libraries. TCRdb used MiXCR to reprocess the multiplex PCR reads, holding one entry per CDR3 protein. The sample includes 530,000 or so distinct CDR3 sequences, less than 15% seen only once; the top ten take approximately 9.3%. This clonotype was recorded at least ten times. The same data also went into a second study, on T cells in Graves' hyperthyroidism and ophthalmopathy.

The receptor's source is a man between 25 and 39 years old with Graves disease. This specimen was peripheral blood mononuclear cells (PBMCs), taken at new diagnosis, from a patient treated with antithyroid drugs.

DNA of the CDR3: TGCAGTGCTAGCCCCCCCGGGACAGGGGGTGGCTACACCTTC. This translates into CSASPPGTGGGYTF. This chain uses TRBV20-1 with TRBJ1-2, with 11 positions matching TRBD1. Germline V gene sequence: CDR1 DFQATT, CDR2 SNEGSKA (reference sequence). The J segment lost 7 bases and the V segment lost 3 bases, leaving 7 bases of the junction unmatched. The CDR3 extends over 14 amino acids.